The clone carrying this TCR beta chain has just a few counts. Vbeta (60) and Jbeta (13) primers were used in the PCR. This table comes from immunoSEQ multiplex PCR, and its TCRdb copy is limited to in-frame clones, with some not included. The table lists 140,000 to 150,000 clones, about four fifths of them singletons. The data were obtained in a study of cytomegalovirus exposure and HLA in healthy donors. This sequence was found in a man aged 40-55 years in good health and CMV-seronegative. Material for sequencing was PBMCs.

In DNA, the CDR3 is TGTGCCAGCAGCGAAACTAGCGGGGTATACGAGCAGTACTTC. It codes for CASSETSGVYEQYF. The rearrangement joins TRBV9 to TRBJ2-7; the match to TRBD2 covers 10 bases. After removal of 3 bases from V and 4 bases from J, the junction contained 4 bases not matched to a gene. The length of the CDR3 is 14 residues. Germline lookup yields CDR1 SGDLS and CDR2 YYNGEE.